Below are 3 T cell receptor beta chains sequenced from a single sample in a study of OX40 agonist ivuxolimab in advanced cancers. The protocol was immunoSEQ multiplex PCR, while the TCRdb copy is restricted to in-frame clones and leaves out a portion. The sample includes around 19,000 clones, approximately 83% of them seen just once. Sample: CD4+ or CD8+ T cells sorted from blood, taken in a trial of the OX40 agonist ivuxolimab. Receptors were obtained from an adult with an advanced solid tumor such as melanoma, head and neck, liver or kidney cancer.

V and J are TRBV5-1 and TRBJ1-2; D unclear. The germline V gene encodes CDR1 SGHRS and CDR2 YFSETQ. V was cut by 4 bases and J by 4 bases, with 11 bases left in between. The CDR3 runs 13 residues. As DNA, the CDR3 is TGCGCCAGCAGCCCGGACCCGACCTATGGCTACACCTTC. It encodes CASSPDPTYGYTF.

This clone has just a few counts. The J gene is TRBJ1-5, the V gene TRBV6-5; the D gene is possibly TRBD1 (5 bases). Looked up from germline, CDR1 is MNHEY and CDR2 is SVGAGI. This CDR3 comprises 13 residues. Trimming took off 6 bases at V and 4 bases at J, with 10 bases between the two ends. CDR3 region: CASRVGVNQPQHF. The CDR3 DNA is TGTGCCAGCAGGGTAGGGGTAAATCAGCCCCAGCATTTT.

This clone was detected only once. V gene TRBV19 combines with J gene TRBJ2-2; D might be TRBD2 (6 bases). V lost 8 bases, J lost 2 bases, and 12 bases lay in between. CDR1 and CDR2 (germline): LNHDA, SQIVND (reference sequence). The CDR3 length is 14 residues. In DNA form, the CDR3 reads TGTGCCAGTCTGAATAGCGGAAACACCGGGGAGCTGTTTTTT. Translating gives CASLNSGNTGELFF.